This entry concerns a single T cell receptor (beta chain). What it binds is unknown. Extraction of RNA preceded its reverse transcription into cDNA, which served as the sequencing template. The data were produced by immunoSEQ multiplex PCR, yet TCRdb's version contains in-frame clones alone and is incomplete. In the table there are roughly 13,000 clones, approximately 61% of which are singletons. The CDR3 is made up of 14 amino acids. Trimming removed 7 bases from V and 6 bases from J, with 20 bases in between. Germline lookup yields CDR1 SQVTM and CDR2 ANQGSEA. It was from alopecia areata patients that lesional scalp punch biopsies and peripheral blood were collected. This sample was taken from a study of CD8+ T cells in alopecia areata. Study summary: Each day, treated patients took oral tofacitinib twice, at 5 to 10 mg per dose.

Points from the study as a whole: Normal skin's resident alphabeta T cells are sequenced alongside lesional scalp T cells.

This clonotype originated in a human donor with alopecia areata. The gene calls are TRBV29-1 and TRBJ2-3; D might be TRBD1 (6 bases). The starting material was skin, obtained at week 0. The DNA of the CDR3 is TGCAGCGCCCAGGACGGCACTAGGGGGGATACGCAGTATTTT. It is translated as CSAQDGTRGDTQYF.